This T cell receptor (beta chain) was documented in a study of blood T cell repertoires in COVID-19 (dated by TCRdb to the early 2020s). About the full investigation: The collaborator samples originated in the United States, Italy and Spain and spanned the acute and convalescent phases of COVID-19. The prospective study material was composed of cDNA or gDNA derived from T cells, B-cell-depleted T cells, or PBMCs. Deeply sampled blood TCRbeta repertoires from subjects exposed to, actively infected with, or recovered from COVID-19 were included in the dataset. The repertoires were released in a freely available public database intended as a resource for research on the immune response to SARS-CoV-2. The samples were drawn from two sources: the first 160 participants of the ongoing ImmuneRACE study, and 950 to 1,500 subjects contributed by 6 global collaborators. Sample metadata almost always included a de-identified subject ID, COVID-19 status, age in years and sex. Where available, HLA class I and class II types were obtained from metadata supplied by the sample provider rather than from assay-based typing. The paper's findings and limits, for the study overall: How much clinical and demographic metadata was included differed by source and by participant, and the metadata was provided uncurated.

The germline V gene encodes CDR1 SGHNT and CDR2 YYREEE (reference sequence). Including the terminal cysteine and phenylalanine, the CDR3 comprises 14 residues. The sequence is cut down to CDR3 DNA, 42 bases in frame from base 1. Unmatched junction bases come to 7, with V trimmed by 4 bases and J by 5 bases. On this clone itself: What this receptor recognizes is not known. No base quality information exists; no much larger clone differs at one position.

Enrolling through a virtual design, the prospective study's participants ranged in age from roughly 18 to 90 years and lived across about two dozen United States geographic areas. In the prospective study, participants were assigned to cohorts based on the clinical history participants reported in a screening survey and a study questionnaire. Recovered participants in ImmuneRACE Cohort 3 were defined by two consecutive negative NP/OP PCR tests, clearance by a healthcare professional, or resolution of symptoms. Mobile phlebotomists in the prospective study collected whole blood, serum and a nasopharyngeal or oropharyngeal swab from every participant. Over a roughly two-month period, participants in the prospective study had the option of providing additional blood draws and questionnaires. Before DNA extraction, blood samples from the prospective study were shipped at room temperature or frozen.

The immunoSEQ Assay, a bias-controlled multiplex PCR, was used to amplify TCRbeta CDR3 regions from genomic DNA. The source study handled its data this way. Within the assay, amplification of reference gene primers was used to estimate how many nucleated cells each sample contained. Sequence reads were collapsed and filtered to measure the absolute abundance of every unique TCRbeta CDR3 rearrangement. Productive Simpson clonality was computed per sample as the square root of Simpson's diversity index over productive rearrangements. TCRdb's version of the immuneACCESS table is confined to in-frame rearrangements and falls short of the full clone set. An unresolved V gene accounts for under half of the shortfall where checked; the remainder is of unknown origin. Clone size and the V and J calls come from that table; the DNA yielded D and trimming. This sample has about 350,000 clones in its table, and about 90% of those were observed once. Clones ranked in the top ten supply just under 3% of the sample.

The chain is encoded by TRBV5-4 joined to TRBJ1-1; 8 central nucleotides agree with TRBD1. The clonotype was recovered from a young woman who had recovered from COVID-19. What was sequenced was PBMCs or T cells enriched from blood (not recorded which). The DNA sequence reads TGTGCCAGCAGCAAGACAGGGGTGGTTACTGAAGCTTTCTTT. This is translated as CASSKTGVVTEAFF.